This entry features one TCR beta chain sequence. The PCR contained 60 Vbeta and 13 Jbeta primers. The method was immunoSEQ multiplex PCR; TCRdb's version includes in-frame clones alone and lacks a portion of them. The sample contains around 150,000 clones, about 72% of which appear only once. The CDR3 spans 13 residues. Germline CDR1 SGHTA, CDR2 FQGNSA. Trimming cost V 5 bases and J 9 bases, with 14 bases left between them. The record originates from a study of cytomegalovirus exposure and HLA in healthy donors. This chain joins TRBV7-2 and TRBJ2-1; D call uncertain. This receptor was identified in a male donor in good health and CMV-seronegative. The source material was PBMCs. CDR3 nucleotide sequence: TGTACCAGCAGCACCGTCGGAAGCGCTGAGCAGTTCTTC. This codes for CTSSTVGSAEQFF.